Given below is one T cell receptor (beta chain) in context. Its antigen is unknown. One base away there is no much larger clone; base qualities are not given. The same CDR3 arises from other DNA sequences in this sample as well. The entry originates in a study of OX40 agonist ivuxolimab in advanced cancers. Concerning the study at large: Ivuxolimab was a fully human IgG2 agonistic monoclonal antibody targeting the costimulatory receptor OX40 (CD134). Prior anti-PD-1, anti-PD-L1 or anti-CTLA-4 therapy was permitted, and checkpoint inhibitors had been received by 40% to 50% of dose-escalation patients. In the dose-escalation cohort, about four fifths of patients were male, and the mean age was 60 years with a range of roughly 20 to 79. Of the roughly 52 patients in dose escalation, about 20 had hepatocellular carcinoma, about 15 had melanoma, 9 had renal cell carcinoma and 9 had head and neck cancer. Intravenous ivuxolimab was administered to patients every 2 weeks at six dose levels: 0.01, 0.1, 0.3, 1.5, 3 and 10 mg/kg. The monotherapy dose-escalation portion (N = 52 patients) of the phase I ivuxolimab trial is reported in the paper. The point of sequencing TCRbeta in the periphery was to test whether ivuxolimab changed TCR sequence diversity and drove clonal T-cell expansion. Partial responses occurred in three dose-escalation patients: two with cutaneous melanoma and one with hepatocellular carcinoma. Findings and caveats that apply to the study as a whole: At doses of 0.1 to 3.0 mg/kg, clonal expansion of both CD4+ and CD8+ blood T cells was observed from baseline to week 6. Antigen specificity was not determined for the clonally expanded peripheral T cells. In the 0.1-3.0 mg/kg groups, partial responders were among the patients with the lowest normalized peripheral clonal expansion, particularly in CD8+ T cells. Low levels of normalized T-cell clonal expansion were also seen in some patients who did not respond. After ivuxolimab, CD8+ T cells had more expanded clones than CD4+ T cells on average.

Genomic DNA was isolated from the sorted cells so that the TCRbeta CDR3 region could be sequenced. The immunoSEQ Assay was used for sequencing of TCRbeta CDR3 regions. TCRdb's version of the immuneACCESS table is confined to in-frame rearrangements and falls short of the full clone set. An unresolved V gene accounts for under half of the shortfall where checked; the remainder is of unknown origin. The sample profile shows roughly 53,000 clones; roughly 80% of them were found once. The biggest ten clones account for roughly an eighth of the sample. From the cysteine through the phenylalanine, the CDR3 covers 14 amino acids. The sequence is cut down to CDR3 DNA, 42 bases in frame from base 1. CDR1 and CDR2 were assigned from the germline V gene (reference sequence) as LNHNV and YYDKDF. Relative to germline, V is 3 bases shorter and J is 5 bases shorter, with 10 bases between their ends. Patients with autoimmune disease history or receiving systemic immunosuppression were excluded from the trial. Peripheral blood for TCR sequencing was drawn from every dose cohort at baseline, at cycle 4 day 1 and at cycle 7 day 1. The samples were drawn from a first-in-human, open-label, multicenter phase I dose-escalation trial of ivuxolimab. Adults with locally advanced or metastatic head and neck squamous cell, hepatocellular, melanoma or renal cell carcinoma were enrolled in the trial. Before TCR sequencing, CD4+ T cells and CD8+ T cells from peripheral blood were sorted into separate populations.

The receptor was isolated from an adult with an advanced solid tumor such as melanoma, head and neck, liver or kidney cancer. The sequence is built from TRBV15 and TRBJ2-2; the D gene assignment is ambiguous. This sample comprised CD4+ or CD8+ T cells sorted from blood, obtained in a trial of the OX40 agonist ivuxolimab. The nucleotide sequence is TGTGCCACCAGCAGGGAAAGTTGGACCGGGGAGCTGTTTTTT. This is translated as CATSRESWTGELFF.